Listed below are T cell receptor beta chains from one sample, sequenced in a study of T cell changes during pregnancy in multiple sclerosis. Profiled with immunoSEQ multiplex PCR; TCRdb holds only in-frame clones, not every one. The repertoire holds just over 80,000 clones, with around 96% as singletons. The sequencing here drew on peripheral blood, taken in the second trimester of pregnancy. Receptors were obtained from a female donor with multiple sclerosis, enrolled in a pregnancy study. CDR3s include the opening cysteine and the closing phenylalanine or tryptophan. Each record gives: clone size, D gene, V gene, J gene, CDR3 length, CDR3 protein, CDR3 DNA. D genes are given only for firm matches. Not every row has a clone size; where given, it reads once, few, many or a size class.

abundance: .; d_gene: .; v_gene: TRBV4-1; j_gene: TRBJ2-6; len: 16; CDR3aa: CASSPRGGSGANVLTF; CDR3nt: TGCGCCAGCAGCCCCCGGGGAGGATCTGGGGCCAACGTCCTGACTTTC
abundance: .; d_gene: .; v_gene: TRBV27; j_gene: TRBJ1-5; len: 14; CDR3aa: CASSLQGSNQPQHF; CDR3nt: TGTGCCAGCAGTTTACAGGGGAGCAATCAGCCCCAGCATTTT
abundance: .; d_gene: TRBD2; v_gene: TRBV5-6; j_gene: TRBJ2-7; len: 14; CDR3aa: CASSSGGGRFEQYF; CDR3nt: TGTGCCAGCAGCTCTGGGGGGGGTCGCTTTGAGCAGTACTTC
abundance: once; d_gene: TRBD2; v_gene: TRBV28; j_gene: TRBJ2-7; len: 14; CDR3aa: CASSLRGLVTEQYF; CDR3nt: TGTGCCAGCAGTTTAAGGGGACTAGTAACCGAGCAGTACTTC
abundance: .; d_gene: .; v_gene: TRBV12-5; j_gene: TRBJ1-2; len: 15; CDR3aa: CASGLVPLENYGYTF; CDR3nt: TGTGCTAGTGGTTTGGTCCCACTTGAAAACTATGGCTACACCTTC
abundance: .; d_gene: TRBD2; v_gene: TRBV6-1; j_gene: TRBJ2-7; len: 23; CDR3aa: CASSENPLKLPPGLAGVLDEQYF; CDR3nt: TGTGCCAGCAGTGAAAACCCCCTAAAATTGCCCCCGGGACTAGCGGGAGTTCTTGACGAGCAGTACTTC
abundance: .; d_gene: TRBD2; v_gene: TRBV6-1; j_gene: TRBJ2-7; len: 15; CDR3aa: CASSDLSGSSYEQYF; CDR3nt: TGTGCCAGCAGTGACCTTAGCGGGAGTTCGTACGAGCAGTACTTC
abundance: .; d_gene: .; v_gene: TRBV19; j_gene: TRBJ2-1; len: 16; CDR3aa: CASSIQGLSSYNEQFF; CDR3nt: TGTGCCAGTAGTATACAGGGTTTGAGCTCCTACAATGAGCAGTTCTTC
abundance: .; d_gene: TRBD2; v_gene: TRBV25-1; j_gene: TRBJ2-7; len: 15; CDR3aa: CASSEDLAGPYEQYF; CDR3nt: TGTGCCAGCAGTGAGGACCTAGCGGGACCCTACGAGCAGTACTTC
abundance: .; d_gene: TRBD1; v_gene: TRBV10-2; j_gene: TRBJ2-7; len: 16; CDR3aa: CASSPWGQGAAYEQYF; CDR3nt: TGCGCCAGCAGCCCCTGGGGACAGGGGGCGGCCTACGAGCAGTACTTC
abundance: few; d_gene: TRBD2; v_gene: TRBV28; j_gene: TRBJ2-1; len: 18; CDR3aa: CASSFPSTSGRAYNEQFF; CDR3nt: TGTGCCAGCAGTTTCCCCTCGACTAGCGGGAGGGCCTACAATGAGCAGTTCTTC
abundance: .; d_gene: .; v_gene: TRBV19; j_gene: TRBJ1-5; len: 15; CDR3aa: CASRRGVYSNQPQHF; CDR3nt: TGTGCCAGTAGAAGGGGCGTTTATAGCAATCAGCCCCAGCATTTT
abundance: .; d_gene: TRBD2; v_gene: TRBV5-1; j_gene: TRBJ2-3; len: 15; CDR3aa: CASGTSGRAGDTQYF; CDR3nt: TGCGCCAGCGGGACTAGCGGGAGGGCCGGAGATACGCAGTATTTT
abundance: .; d_gene: .; v_gene: TRBV28; j_gene: TRBJ1-2; len: 12; CDR3aa: CASSPDSYGYTF; CDR3nt: TGTGCCAGCAGTCCGGACTCCTATGGCTACACCTTC
abundance: few; d_gene: .; v_gene: TRBV28; j_gene: TRBJ1-4; len: 15; CDR3aa: CASSPAGGDGEKLFF; CDR3nt: TGTGCCAGCAGCCCCGCTGGGGGGGACGGTGAAAAACTGTTTTTT
abundance: .; d_gene: TRBD1; v_gene: TRBV5-6; j_gene: TRBJ1-2; len: 13; CDR3aa: CASSMGTAGGYTF; CDR3nt: TGTGCCAGCAGCATGGGGACAGCGGGAGGCTACACCTTC
abundance: .; d_gene: .; v_gene: TRBV7-8; j_gene: TRBJ2-3; len: 13; CDR3aa: CASTPGTTDTQYF; CDR3nt: TGTGCCAGCACCCCGGGAACTACAGATACGCAGTATTTT
abundance: .; d_gene: .; v_gene: TRBV4-1; j_gene: TRBJ1-1; len: 14; CDR3aa: CASSQGSLSTEAFF; CDR3nt: TGCGCCAGCAGCCAAGGAAGTCTGAGCACTGAAGCTTTCTTT
abundance: .; d_gene: TRBD1; v_gene: TRBV29-1; j_gene: TRBJ1-2; len: 15; CDR3aa: CSVEAPDRVDYGYTF; CDR3nt: TGCAGCGTTGAAGCGCCGGACAGGGTCGACTATGGCTACACCTTC
abundance: .; d_gene: .; v_gene: TRBV2; j_gene: TRBJ2-3; len: 13; CDR3aa: CASLSGRTDTQYF; CDR3nt: TGTGCCAGCCTTTCAGGAAGGACAGATACGCAGTATTTT
abundance: .; d_gene: .; v_gene: TRBV7-2; j_gene: TRBJ2-2; len: 14; CDR3aa: CASRRSGPTGELFF; CDR3nt: TGTGCCAGCAGACGCAGCGGGCCCACCGGGGAGCTGTTTTTT
abundance: .; d_gene: .; v_gene: TRBV6-5; j_gene: TRBJ2-2; len: 14; CDR3aa: CASSYEGAPGELFF; CDR3nt: TGTGCCAGCAGTTACGAGGGAGCTCCCGGGGAGCTGTTTTTT
abundance: .; d_gene: .; v_gene: TRBV19; j_gene: TRBJ1-1; len: 13; CDR3aa: CASSAPGTMGAFF; CDR3nt: TGTGCCAGTAGTGCTCCCGGGACAATGGGAGCTTTCTTT
abundance: .; d_gene: .; v_gene: TRBV5-6; j_gene: TRBJ1-2; len: 15; CDR3aa: CASSLDWDSNYGYTF; CDR3nt: TGTGCCAGCAGCTTGGATTGGGACTCCAACTATGGCTACACCTTC
abundance: .; d_gene: TRBD2; v_gene: TRBV27; j_gene: TRBJ2-7; len: 19; CDR3aa: CASSHGRLGLAGAGYEQYF; CDR3nt: TGTGCCAGCAGTCATGGTAGACTGGGACTAGCGGGAGCAGGGTACGAGCAGTACTTC
abundance: .; d_gene: TRBD1; v_gene: TRBV7-2; j_gene: TRBJ2-7; len: 16; CDR3aa: CASRRDRDRVLSEQYF; CDR3nt: TGTGCCAGCAGGAGGGACAGGGACAGGGTATTGTCCGAGCAGTACTTC